This T cell receptor (beta chain) was identified during a study of blood T cells in healthy people across ages. This CDR3 contains 15 residues. Germline assignment: CDR1 LGHNA and CDR2 YSLEER. J was trimmed by 1 base and V by 4 bases; bases with no gene match: 5. The authors ran a second PCR of about 6 to 11 cycles using a sample-barcoded 5' primer and a J-beta primer mix. One entry per CDR3 protein, called by TCRdb with MiXCR from the 5' RACE reads. The data show roughly 1.9 million distinct CDR3 sequences, approximately 39% seen once. The sequenced material came from blood. The chain employs TRBV4-3 and TRBJ2-5, with TRBD1 matching 8 bases. This clonotype was sampled from a human donor in good health. CDR3 amino acids: CASSRRTGTQETQYF. CDR3 nucleotides: TGCGCCAGCAGCCGCCGGACAGGGACCCAAGAGACCCAGTACTTC.